This T cell receptor beta chain was recovered during a study of Graves' ophthalmopathy and Graves' hyperthyroidism. The authors amplified TCR beta CDR3 regions from RNA transcripts. In the first round, RT-PCR was carried out with HTBI primers, and a multiplex PCR formed the second round. Each CDR3 protein gets one entry after TCRdb re-called the multiplex PCR reads with MiXCR. The sample has hundreds of thousands of distinct CDR3 sequences, 22% seen once. The table lists this clonotype with many counts. The V end lost 6 bases, the J end lost 2 bases, and 13 bases lay between the germline ends. CDR3 length: 14 residues.

This sequence was found in a woman between 18 and 30 years old with stable Graves' hyperthyroidism. Some clones in this sample may be carry-over from other donors' samples. Material: peripheral blood. The J gene is TRBJ2-5, the V gene TRBV12-3 or TRBV12-4, with D possibly matching TRBD2 (5 bases). Here the CDR3 reads CASSQETGQETQYF. For the CDR3, the DNA is TGTGCCAGCAGCCAAGAGACGGGACAAGAGACCCAGTACTTC.